Listed below are T cell receptor beta chains from one sample, sequenced in a study of response to subunit inactivated influenza vaccine. Each CDR3 protein is one row after TCRdb ran MiXCR on the RT-PCR reads. The sample records about 480,000 distinct CDR3 sequences, around 9.9% being singletons. The input for sequencing was PBMCs from blood, taken roughly 47 days after vaccination. Every receptor here comes from a man in his fifties who received an inactivated influenza vaccine. CDR3s include the opening cysteine and the closing phenylalanine or tryptophan. Fields, in order: D gene, clone size, V gene, J gene, CDR3 DNA, CDR3 protein. The D gene is left open where the match is weak. A clone size is listed for some rows: how often the clone was seen (once, few, many), or a class if it is expanded.

NA,few,TRBV12-3/TRBV12-4,TRBJ2-2,TGTGCCAGCAGTTTTCATATCGGGATACGCGGCGGGGAGCTGTTTTTT,CASSFHIGIRGGELFF
TRBD2,many,TRBV15,TRBJ2-1,TGTGCCACCAGCAGAGATTGGGGTAGCGGGGGGGAATCCGATGAGCAGTTCTTC,CATSRDWGSGGESDEQFF
NA,few,TRBV12-3/TRBV12-4,TRBJ2-3,TGTGCCAGCAGTTTTGCAGGGGCGGCAGATACGCAGTATTTT,CASSFAGAADTQYF
NA,NA,TRBV11-2,TRBJ2-7,TGTGCCAGCAGCCACCTAGTCGTCGGCTCCTACGAGCAGTACTTC,CASSHLVVGSYEQYF
NA,few,TRBV3-1,TRBJ2-7,TGTGCCAGCAGTCTGAACGGGGCGGGCTCCTACGAGCAGTACTTC,CASSLNGAGSYEQYF
NA,few,TRBV5-1,TRBJ2-5,TGCGCCAGCAGCTTGGTTCCAGGGACCCAAGAGACCCAGTACTTC,CASSLVPGTQETQYF
NA,NA,TRBV7-9,TRBJ1-2,TGTGCCAGCAGCATTAATCGCGGCACGGAGGGGATCTATGGCTACACCTTC,CASSINRGTEGIYGYTF
NA,few,TRBV15,TRBJ1-1,TGTGCCACCAGCAGAGATCGTTTCAGCGGACCAGCTTTCTTT,CATSRDRFSGPAFF
NA,few,TRBV15,TRBJ2-7,TGTGCCACCAGCAGAGATCTGGGCCTCTACGAGCAGTACTTC,CATSRDLGLYEQYF
TRBD2,NA,TRBV3-1,TRBJ2-1,TGTGCCAGCAGCCAACTAGCGGGGGGACCCGGGCAGTTCTTC,CASSQLAGGPGQFF
TRBD1,many,TRBV29-1,TRBJ2-7,TGCAGCGTTGAAGATCTTGGCGGGACAGGGGGCAACGAGCAGTACTTC,CSVEDLGGTGGNEQYF
NA,NA,TRBV6-5,TRBJ2-1,TGTGCCAGCAGTTACAGAGCTAGTCCTTGGGGCAATGAGCAGTTCTTC,CASSYRASPWGNEQFF
NA,once,TRBV7-3,TRBJ2-3,TGTGCCAGCAGCCTGGACGGGATCACAGATACGCAGTATTTT,CASSLDGITDTQYF
NA,many,TRBV5-1,TRBJ2-7,TGCGCCAGCAGCCCTACCTACGAGGATTTAGGGAGAGAGCAGTACTTC,CASSPTYEDLGREQYF
NA,NA,TRBV12-3/TRBV12-4,TRBJ2-3,TGTGCCAGCAGTTTGGGGGGACGTCGCACAGATACGCAGTATTTT,CASSLGGRRTDTQYF
TRBD2,many,TRBV5-6,TRBJ2-5,TGTGCCAGCAGCTTCAGCGGGGGGGCGGAGACCCAGTACTTC,CASSFSGGAETQYF
TRBD2,few,TRBV20-1,TRBJ2-5,TGCAGTGCTAGAGATCCTAGCGGGGTTAAGACCCAGTACTTC,CSARDPSGVKTQYF
TRBD1,few,TRBV15,TRBJ2-1,TGTGCCACCAGCAGAGAACAGGGGTACAATGAGCAGTTCTTC,CATSREQGYNEQFF
TRBD2,NA,TRBV20-1,TRBJ2-4,TGCAGTGCTCCCACAGCGGGGGGGCCGAAAAACATTCAGTACTTC,CSAPTAGGPKNIQYF
NA,NA,TRBV2,TRBJ2-5,TGTGCCAGCAACTTCGACGGGGAAGGAGAGACCCAGTACTTC,CASNFDGEGETQYF
NA,few,TRBV20-1,TRBJ2-2,TGCAGTGCCAAAACAGTGTACCAGAGCCCAAACACCGGGGAGCTGTTTTTT,CSAKTVYQSPNTGELFF
NA,NA,TRBV15,TRBJ2-7,TGTGCCACCAGCAGAGAGACAGCCTACGAGCAGTACTTC,CATSRETAYEQYF
TRBD1,NA,TRBV20-1,TRBJ2-7,TGCAGTGCTAGAGCAACCGGGACAGGGACTTACGAGCAGTACTTC,CSARATGTGTYEQYF
TRBD2,few,TRBV5-5,TRBJ2-7,TGTGCCAGCAGCTTGGCCTCTGGAGCGGGAGTTTACGAGCAGTACTTC,CASSLASGAGVYEQYF
TRBD1,many,TRBV6-5,TRBJ1-2,TGTGCCAGCAGTCACCACTCCACAGGGGGCACAAACTATGGCTACACCTTC,CASSHHSTGGTNYGYTF
TRBD2,many,TRBV5-1,TRBJ2-7,TGCGCCAGCAGCTTGCATAGCGGGGAGGGCTACGAGCAGTACTTC,CASSLHSGEGYEQYF
TRBD2,few,TRBV6-5,TRBJ2-7,TGTGCCAGCAGTTACGGGACTAGCGGGATTTACGAGCAGTACTTC,CASSYGTSGIYEQYF
NA,NA,TRBV28,TRBJ2-3,TGTGCCAGCAGTTTAAGTTGGCGCGCAGATACGCAGTATTTT,CASSLSWRADTQYF
TRBD1,NA,TRBV6-1,TRBJ2-3,TGTGCCAGCAAAGATGGACAGGGCGCACACAGAGATACGCAGTATTTT,CASKDGQGAHRDTQYF